The 20 T cell receptor beta chains presented below share a single source sample, sequenced in a study of T cell responses to AZD1222 COVID-19 vaccine (dated by TCRdb to the early 2020s). Library prep was done by the immunoSEQ multiplex PCR assay. TCRdb's version of the immuneACCESS table is confined to in-frame rearrangements and falls short of the full clone set. An unresolved V gene accounts for under half of the shortfall where checked; the remainder is of unknown origin. The sample table records tens of thousands of clones; about 84% of these occur just once. The top ten hold around 20% of the sample. The time point label, read with the paper, signifies: baseline before first vaccination. Sequencing was performed on peripheral blood, taken on day 0 of AZD1222 vaccination. The receptors originated from an adult in good health.

This rearrangement joins TRBV10-2 to TRBJ2-7; tentative D call: TRBD1 (5 bases). The CDR3 runs to 13 residues. Per germline, CDR1 WSHSY and CDR2 SAAADI. The ends were cut back, 3 bases at V and 5 bases at J, with 11 bases in the middle. The CDR3 DNA reads TGCGCCAGCAGTGAAGGACATCCCCACGAGCAGTACTTC. Translated, it gives CASSEGHPHEQYF.

The chain has TRBV7-2 and TRBJ2-5; D perhaps matches TRBD1 (6 bases). V lost 5 bases, J lost 5 bases, and 12 bases lay in between. Germline V gene lookup returns CDR1 SGHTA and CDR2 FQGNSA. This CDR3 spans 13 amino acids. Here the CDR3 reads CASSARGWETQYF. The CDR3 DNA reads as TGTGCCAGCAGCGCTAGGGGGTGGGAGACCCAGTACTTC. Full variable domain (remainder filled in from reference TRBV7-2 and TRBJ2-5): GAGVSQSPSNKVTEKGKDVELRCDPISGHTALYWYRQSLGQGLEFLIYFQGNSAPDKSGLPSDRFSAERTGGSVSTLTIQRTQQEDSAVYLCASSARGWETQYFGPGTRLLVL.

This clone has more than one count but fewer than ten. The chain combines TRBV5-8 with TRBJ2-1, with TRBD2 matching over 8 bases. The V and J ends lost 4 bases and 4 bases, in that order; junction bases with no gene match: 10. The CDR3 spans 16 residues. The germline V gene has CDR1 SGHTS and CDR2 YDEGEE. CDR3 loop: CASSKGRVAGYNEQFF. The DNA for the CDR3 is TGTGCCAGCAGCAAAGGACGGGTAGCGGGGTACAATGAGCAGTTCTTC.

The chain couples TRBV15 to TRBJ2-1; TRBD1 or TRBD2 may be the D gene (5 bases each). In germline, CDR1 is LNHNV, CDR2 YYDKDF (reference sequence). Trimming took 3 bases from V and 4 from J, leaving 13 bases between them. This CDR3 contains 15 residues. In DNA form, the CDR3 reads TGTGCCACCAGCAGCCGGGACCCACCTTACAATGAGCAGTTCTTC. Translated, it gives CATSSRDPPYNEQFF.

The gene calls are TRBV4-1 and TRBJ1-1, with unresolved D. The V gene's germline CDR1 is MGHRA and CDR2 YSYEKL. V was pared by 4 bases and J by 0 bases, with 9 bases between. This CDR3 contains 14 residues. In nucleotides, the CDR3 is TGCGCCAGCAGCCTTCGGGCCCTGAACACTGAAGCTTTCTTT. Translated: CASSLRALNTEAFF.

The chain couples TRBV10-1 to TRBJ2-1, with TRBD2 as a possible D gene (5 bases). V was trimmed by 8 bases and J by 4 bases, leaving 9 bases between them. From germline, CDR1 is WNHNN and CDR2 SYGVQD (reference sequence). This CDR3 spans 12 amino acids. CDR3 loop: CASSDSYNEQFF. In DNA form, the CDR3 reads TGCGCCAGCTCGGACTCATACAATGAGCAGTTCTTC.

The chain combines TRBV2 with TRBJ2-5; TRBD2 matches at 11 bases. Germline values: CDR1 SNHLY, CDR2 FYNNEI. Trimming cost V 0 bases and J 2 bases; bases outside gene matches: 8. This CDR3 has 18 amino acids. The CDR3 DNA reads as TGTGCCAGCAGTGAAGCACCTAGCGGGGGGCCCCCACAAGAGACCCAGTACTTC. Translated: CASSEAPSGGPPQETQYF.

The V gene is TRBV5-8, the J gene TRBJ2-7; D call uncertain. Trimming left V 4 bases short and J 4 bases short, with 18 bases between. In germline, CDR1 is SGHTS, CDR2 YDEGEE. CDR3 length: 15 amino acids. The CDR3 bases are TGTGCCAGCAGCCTCCGACGGACCTCTGGTTACGAGCAGTACTTC. Protein: CASSLRRTSGYEQYF.

This clone appeared a few times. This chain joins TRBV3-1 (or the pseudogene TRBV3-2) and TRBJ2-7; no firm D call. This CDR3 has 13 residues. CDR1 is LGHDT and CDR2 is YNNKEL in the germline V gene (reference sequence). Trimming left V 6 bases short and J 2 bases short, with 11 bases between. The CDR3 nucleotides read TGTGCCAGCAGTCTTCAGCCTGCCTACGAGCAGTACTTC. Translation gives CASSLQPAYEQYF.

The chain employs TRBV7-9 and TRBJ1-1, with unresolved D. Germline CDR1 is SEHNR and CDR2 is FQNEAQ (reference sequence). The CDR3 is made up of 15 amino acids. Trimming pared 2 bases from V and 0 bases from J, leaving 10 bases between. The CDR3 loop reads CASSLYGYLNTEAFF. The CDR3 coding sequence is TGTGCCAGCAGCTTATACGGGTACTTGAACACTGAAGCTTTCTTT. Full variable domain (remainder filled in from reference TRBV7-9 and TRBJ1-1): DTGVSQNPRHKITKRGQNVTFRCDPISEHNRLYWYRQTLGQGPEFLTYFQNEAQLEKSRLLSDRFSAERPKGSFSTLEIQRTEQGDSAMYLCASSLYGYLNTEAFFGQGTRLTVV.

V usage is TRBV19 and J usage is TRBJ2-6; no definite D call. The CDR3 consists of 15 residues. CDR1 is LNHDA and CDR2 is SQIVND in the germline V gene (reference sequence). V was shortened by 5 bases and J by 0 bases, with 8 bases between the two germline ends. The CDR3 DNA sequence: TGTGCCAGTAGTGACGAGCCCTCTGGGGCCAACGTCCTGACTTTC. Its translation is CASSDEPSGANVLTF.

This sequence joins TRBV19 and TRBJ1-5; D unresolved. Per the germline V gene, CDR1 is LNHDA and CDR2 is SQIVND (reference sequence). The CDR3 is made up of 14 amino acids. The V end lost 4 bases, the J end lost 1 base, and 8 bases lay between the germline ends. DNA for the CDR3: TGTGCCAGTAGTAGCTGGAGGAGCAATCAGCCCCAGCATTTT. As protein: CASSSWRSNQPQHF.

The chain links TRBV14 to TRBJ2-5; D is uncertain. CDR1 SGHDN and CDR2 FVKESK come from the germline V gene. The CDR3 contains 14 residues. The germline V and J ends were trimmed by 3 bases and 7 bases, with 15 bases remaining between them. The CDR3 sequence: CASSQYTTLGTQYF. In nucleotides, the CDR3 is TGTGCCAGCAGCCAGTACACGACACTCGGGACCCAGTACTTC.

There are a few counts of this clone. V and J are TRBV29-1 and TRBJ2-7, with a tentative D call TRBD1 (6 bases). Germline values: CDR1 SQVTM, CDR2 ANQGSEA. Trimming removed 8 bases from V and 0 bases from J, with 14 bases in between. This CDR3 spans 13 amino acids. This CDR3 reads CSYRDIGSYEQYF. The CDR3 DNA is TGCAGCTACCGGGACATCGGCTCCTACGAGCAGTACTTC.

The chain uses TRBV6-5 and TRBJ1-1, with D perhaps matching TRBD1 (6 bases). CDR1 and CDR2 from the germline V gene are MNHEY and SVGAGI. CDR3 length: 13 amino acids. The ends were cut back, 8 bases at V and 5 bases at J, with 15 bases in the middle. Written as DNA, the CDR3 is TGTGCCAGCTCAGGGGAAGGGAGAACTGAAGCTTTCTTT. It specifies CASSGEGRTEAFF.

This rearrangement joins TRBV6-5 to TRBJ1-1; 7 nucleotides match TRBD1. The CDR3 has 14 residues. Trimming at V came to 6 bases and at J to 1 base, leaving 5 bases not matched to a gene. The V gene's germline CDR1 is MNHEY and CDR2 SVGAGI. This CDR3 reads CASSRWTGNTEAFF. CDR3 DNA sequence: TGTGCCAGCAGCCGCTGGACAGGGAACACTGAAGCTTTCTTT.

The V and J genes are TRBV30 and TRBJ2-1; 9 bases match TRBD1. The trim removed 2 bases at V and 8 bases at J, leaving 7 bases unmatched. The germline CDR1 and CDR2 sequences are GTSNPN and SVGIG (reference sequence). This CDR3 comprises 14 residues. CDR3 sequence: CAWSPGTGKYEQFF. The CDR3 nucleotides are TGTGCCTGGAGTCCCGGGACAGGGAAGTATGAGCAGTTCTTC.

The genes are TRBV7-9 and TRBJ2-1, with D perhaps TRBD1 or TRBD2 (5 bases each). This CDR3 has 16 residues. The germline CDR1 and CDR2 sequences are SEHNR and FQNEAQ (reference sequence). The V end was cut by 3 bases, the J end by 0 bases, with 12 bases between. The CDR3 sequence: CASSLFGDHSYNEQFF. In nucleotides, the CDR3 is TGTGCCAGCAGCTTGTTTGGGGACCACTCCTACAATGAGCAGTTCTTC.

The chain has TRBV6-4 and TRBJ2-7; no clear D gene. This CDR3 contains 12 residues. Germline CDR1 MRHNA, CDR2 SNTAGT. Trimming left V 5 bases short and J 4 bases short, with 9 bases between. CDR3 loop: CASSQSLYEQYF. The DNA of the CDR3 is TGTGCCAGCAGTCAGAGTCTTTACGAGCAGTACTTC.

The rearrangement joins TRBV30 to TRBJ1-5; the D gene is possibly TRBD1 (5 bases). V gave up 2 bases and J gave up 8 bases, with 16 bases separating them. The germline CDR1 and CDR2 sequences are GTSNPN and SVGIG (reference sequence). This CDR3 has 14 amino acids. CDR3 loop: CAWSRVSGLEPQHF. The DNA of the CDR3 is TGTGCCTGGAGTCGGGTGTCAGGGTTAGAGCCCCAGCATTTT.